This TCR beta chain was observed in a study of T-cell memory formation after mild COVID-19. Study findings and constraints: Second-wave clones that peaked on day 37 lacked confirmed SARS-CoV-2 specificity.

Concerning this clonotype: Its antigen is undetermined.

From the 5' RACE reads, TCRdb called clonotypes with MiXCR, one entry per CDR3 protein. The sample holds about 320,000 distinct CDR3 sequences, about 13% seen once. Trimming left V 6 bases short and J 5 bases short, with 19 bases between. The CDR3 is 15 amino acids. The germline V gene encodes CDR1 SGHRS and CDR2 YFSETQ. The sequenced sample was PBMCs or a T cell subset sorted from them (not recorded which). The J gene is TRBJ2-3, the V gene TRBV5-1, with D tentatively TRBD1 (5 bases). This clonotype was sampled from a man aged 18-30 years who had mild COVID-19 (a few samples of this study predate the infection). Cell type and time point are not known. The CDR3 protein is CASIYKPGAEDTQYF. CDR3 nucleotide sequence: TGCGCCAGCATCTACAAACCTGGGGCAGAAGATACGCAGTATTTT.